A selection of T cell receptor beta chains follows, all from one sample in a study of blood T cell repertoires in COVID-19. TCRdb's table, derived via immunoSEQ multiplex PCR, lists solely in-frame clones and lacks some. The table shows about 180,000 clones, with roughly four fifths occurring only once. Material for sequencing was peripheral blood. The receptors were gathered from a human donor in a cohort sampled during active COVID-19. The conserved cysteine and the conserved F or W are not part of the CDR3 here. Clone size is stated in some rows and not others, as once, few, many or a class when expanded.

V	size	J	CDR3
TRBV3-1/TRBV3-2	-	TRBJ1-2	ASSQTGLGSGYT
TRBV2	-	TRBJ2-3	ASSTGITDTQY
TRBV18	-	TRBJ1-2	ASSPVGQGNYGYT
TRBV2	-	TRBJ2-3	ASSPTSGGDPDTQY
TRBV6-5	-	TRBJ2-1	ASSSAPRGEQF
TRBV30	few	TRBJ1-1	AWIKLQGQTEAF
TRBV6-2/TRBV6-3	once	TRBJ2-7	ASSYLQPGGYEQY
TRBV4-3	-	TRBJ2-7	ASSRSGTSGSYEQY
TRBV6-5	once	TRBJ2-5	ASGGQERETQY
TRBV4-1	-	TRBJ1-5	ASSPWTGGNQPQH
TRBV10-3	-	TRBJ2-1	AISGWSGGANEQF
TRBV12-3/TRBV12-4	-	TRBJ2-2	ASSLTGGLF
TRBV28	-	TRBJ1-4	ASSIPGIPTNEKLF
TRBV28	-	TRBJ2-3	ASSLAGSTDTQY
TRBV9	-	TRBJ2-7	ASSVGDRGRTYEQY
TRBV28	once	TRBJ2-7	ASSLLGTGRTYEQY
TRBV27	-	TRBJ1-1	ASNPGQSPNTEAF
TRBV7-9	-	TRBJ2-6	ASSLVWTASGANVLT
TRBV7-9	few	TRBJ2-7	ASSGGTIPYEQY
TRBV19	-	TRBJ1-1	ASSISGGLNTEAF
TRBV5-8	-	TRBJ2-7	ASSLMAGTYEQY
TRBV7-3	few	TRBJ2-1	ASSFSGLASEEQF
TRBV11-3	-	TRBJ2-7	ASSPSQSDSYEQY
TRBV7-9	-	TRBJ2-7	ASSLAPGGTYEQY